Sequencing of this T cell receptor (beta chain) was carried out in a study of OX40 agonist ivuxolimab in advanced cancers. Germline lookup yields CDR1 MGHDK and CDR2 SYGVNS. Trimming took 1 base from V and 4 from J, leaving 5 bases between them. The CDR3 contains 13 residues. Measured with immunoSEQ multiplex PCR; TCRdb has only the in-frame clones, and not every one. The repertoire includes 50,000 to 70,000 clones, 87% of them detected once, and 0.37% sits in the top ten. The origin of this receptor is an adult with an advanced solid tumor such as melanoma, head and neck, liver or kidney cancer. The V gene is TRBV25-1, the J gene TRBJ1-5; no reliable D call. Sequencing used CD4+ or CD8+ T cells sorted from blood, obtained in a trial of the OX40 agonist ivuxolimab. The DNA of the CDR3 is TGTGCCAGCAGTGAATTAAATAATCAGCCCCAGCATTTT. Protein sequence: CASSELNNQPQHF.